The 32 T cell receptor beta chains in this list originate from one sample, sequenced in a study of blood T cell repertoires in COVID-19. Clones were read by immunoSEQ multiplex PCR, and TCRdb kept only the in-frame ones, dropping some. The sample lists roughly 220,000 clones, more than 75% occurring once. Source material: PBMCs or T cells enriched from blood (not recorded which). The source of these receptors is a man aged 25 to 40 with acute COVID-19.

In DNA, the CDR3 is TGTGCCTGGAGTGTAAAGGGGAATGTGGTTTCTTCACCCCTCCACTTT. This encodes CAWSVKGNVVSSPLHF. This chain uses TRBV30 with TRBJ1-6, with D perhaps TRBD1 (5 bases). Germline CDR1 is GTSNPN and CDR2 is SVGIG (reference sequence). V lost 0 bases, J lost 9 bases, and 18 bases lay in between. This CDR3 spans 16 amino acids.

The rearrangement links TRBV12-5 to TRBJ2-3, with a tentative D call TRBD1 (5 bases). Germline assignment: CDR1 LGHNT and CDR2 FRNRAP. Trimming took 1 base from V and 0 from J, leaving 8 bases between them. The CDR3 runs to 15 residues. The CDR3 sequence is CASGLGQSSTDTQYF. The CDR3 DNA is TGTGCTAGTGGTTTGGGACAGTCGAGCACAGATACGCAGTATTTT.

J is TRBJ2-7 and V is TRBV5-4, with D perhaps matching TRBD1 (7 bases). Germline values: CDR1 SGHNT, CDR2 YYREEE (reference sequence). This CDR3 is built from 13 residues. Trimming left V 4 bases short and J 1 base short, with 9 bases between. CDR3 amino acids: CASSAGQSYEQYF. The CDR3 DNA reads TGTGCCAGCAGCGCGGGACAGTCCTACGAGCAGTACTTC.

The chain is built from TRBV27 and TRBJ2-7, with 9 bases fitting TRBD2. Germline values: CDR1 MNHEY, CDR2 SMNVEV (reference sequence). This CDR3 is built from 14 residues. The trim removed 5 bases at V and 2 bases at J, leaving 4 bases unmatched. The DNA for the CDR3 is TGTGCCAGCAGTCGTAGCGGGGGCGCCTACGAGCAGTACTTC. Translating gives CASSRSGGAYEQYF.

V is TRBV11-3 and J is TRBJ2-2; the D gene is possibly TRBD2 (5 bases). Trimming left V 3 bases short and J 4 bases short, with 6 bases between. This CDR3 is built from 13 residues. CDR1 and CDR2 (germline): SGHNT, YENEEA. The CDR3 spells CASSFGGTGELFF. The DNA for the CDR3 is TGTGCCAGCAGCTTCGGAGGCACCGGGGAGCTGTTTTTT. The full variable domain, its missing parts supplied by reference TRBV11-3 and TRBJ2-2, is EAGVVQSPRYKIIEKKQPVAFWCNPISGHNTLYWYLQNLGQGPELLIRYENEEAVDDSQLPKDRFSAERLKGVDSTLKIQPAELGDSAVYLCASSFGGTGELFFGEGSRLTVL.

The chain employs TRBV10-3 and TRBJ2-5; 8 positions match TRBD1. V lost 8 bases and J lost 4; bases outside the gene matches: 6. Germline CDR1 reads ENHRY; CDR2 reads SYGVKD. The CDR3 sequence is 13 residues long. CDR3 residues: CAIGRTGRETQYF. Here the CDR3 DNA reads TGTGCCATCGGGCGGACAGGGAGAGAGACCCAGTACTTC.

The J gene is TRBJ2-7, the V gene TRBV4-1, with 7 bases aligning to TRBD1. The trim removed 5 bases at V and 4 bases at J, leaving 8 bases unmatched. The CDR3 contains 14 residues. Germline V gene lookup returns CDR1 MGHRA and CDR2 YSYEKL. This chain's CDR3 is CASSVTPGGYEQYF. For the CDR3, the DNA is TGCGCCAGCAGCGTGACCCCAGGGGGATACGAGCAGTACTTC.

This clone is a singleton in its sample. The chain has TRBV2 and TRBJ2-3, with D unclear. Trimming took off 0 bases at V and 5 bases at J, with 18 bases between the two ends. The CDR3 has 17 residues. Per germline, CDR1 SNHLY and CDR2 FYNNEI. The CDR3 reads CASSEALRLVSRDTQYF. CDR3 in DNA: TGTGCCAGCAGTGAAGCGCTTCGGCTAGTCTCCAGAGATACGCAGTATTTT.

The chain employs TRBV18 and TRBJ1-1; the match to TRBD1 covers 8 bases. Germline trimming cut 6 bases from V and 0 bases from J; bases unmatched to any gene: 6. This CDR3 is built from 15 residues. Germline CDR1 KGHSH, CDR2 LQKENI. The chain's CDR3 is CASSGQGSMNTEAFF. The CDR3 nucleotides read TGTGCCAGCTCCGGACAGGGATCCATGAACACTGAAGCTTTCTTT.

For the CDR3, the DNA is TGTGCCAGCAGCACACCGGGACTGGGGGTGTACGAGCAGTACTTC. Amino acids: CASSTPGLGVYEQYF. The rearrangement joins TRBV6-5 to TRBJ2-7, with TRBD2 as a possible D gene (6 bases). Trimming pared 6 bases from V and 4 bases from J, leaving 19 bases between. The CDR3 runs 15 residues. Germline CDR1 and CDR2: MNHEY and SVGAGI.

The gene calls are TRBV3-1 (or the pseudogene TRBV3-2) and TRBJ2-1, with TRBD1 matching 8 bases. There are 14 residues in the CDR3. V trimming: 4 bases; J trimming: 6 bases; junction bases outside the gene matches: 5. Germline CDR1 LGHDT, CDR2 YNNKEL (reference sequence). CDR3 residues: CASSRGQGFNEQFF. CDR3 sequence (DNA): TGTGCCAGCAGCCGTGGACAGGGTTTCAATGAGCAGTTCTTC.

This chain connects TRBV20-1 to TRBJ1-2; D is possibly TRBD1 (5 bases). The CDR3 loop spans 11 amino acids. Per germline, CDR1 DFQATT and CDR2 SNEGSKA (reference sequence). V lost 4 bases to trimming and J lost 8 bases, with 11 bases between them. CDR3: CSAIGGWGYTF. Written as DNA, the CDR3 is TGCAGTGCTATCGGGGGGTGGGGCTACACCTTC.

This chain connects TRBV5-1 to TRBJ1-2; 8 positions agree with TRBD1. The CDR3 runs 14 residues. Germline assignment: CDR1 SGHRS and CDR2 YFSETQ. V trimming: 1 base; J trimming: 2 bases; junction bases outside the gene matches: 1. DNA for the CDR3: TGCGCCAGCAGCTTGTCAGGGGGCAACTATGGCTACACCTTC. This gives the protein CASSLSGGNYGYTF.

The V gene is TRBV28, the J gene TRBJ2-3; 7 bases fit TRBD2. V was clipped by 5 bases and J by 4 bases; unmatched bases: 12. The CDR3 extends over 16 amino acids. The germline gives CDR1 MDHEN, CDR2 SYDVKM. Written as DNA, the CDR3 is TGTGCCAGCAGTGGCCAGGAGCGGGGTTTAGCAGATACGCAGTATTTT. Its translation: CASSGQERGLADTQYF.

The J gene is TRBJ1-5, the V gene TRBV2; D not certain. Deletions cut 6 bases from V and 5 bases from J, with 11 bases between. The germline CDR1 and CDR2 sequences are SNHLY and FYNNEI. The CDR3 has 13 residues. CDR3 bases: TGTGCCAGCAGGGGAGGATTGGATCAGCCCCAGCATTTT. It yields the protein CASRGGLDQPQHF.

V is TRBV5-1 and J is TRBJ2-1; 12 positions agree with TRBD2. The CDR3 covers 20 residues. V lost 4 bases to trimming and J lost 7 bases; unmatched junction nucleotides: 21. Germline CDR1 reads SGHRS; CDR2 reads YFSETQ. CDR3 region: CASSPESQTTSGGLKNEQFF. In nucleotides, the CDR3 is TGCGCCAGCAGCCCAGAATCCCAGACAACTAGCGGGGGGTTAAAGAATGAGCAGTTCTTC.

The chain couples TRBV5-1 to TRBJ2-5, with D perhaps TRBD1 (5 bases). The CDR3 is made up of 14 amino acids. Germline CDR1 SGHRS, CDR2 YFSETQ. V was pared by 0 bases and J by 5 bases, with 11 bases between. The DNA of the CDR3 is TGCGCCAGCAGCTTGGTCAGGGCTGGGGAGACCCAGTACTTC. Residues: CASSLVRAGETQYF.

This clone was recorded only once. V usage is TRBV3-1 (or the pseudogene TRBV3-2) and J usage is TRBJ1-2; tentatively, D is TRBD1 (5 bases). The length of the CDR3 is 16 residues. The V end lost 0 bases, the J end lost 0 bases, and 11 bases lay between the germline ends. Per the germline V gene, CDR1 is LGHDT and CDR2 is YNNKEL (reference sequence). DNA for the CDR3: TGTGCCAGCAGCCAAGACCGGGACTGGTCTAACTATGGCTACACCTTC. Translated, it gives CASSQDRDWSNYGYTF.

In nucleotides, the CDR3 is TGTGCCAGCAGCGTAAACAGTTACTCTGGAAACACCATATATTTT. Encoded protein: CASSVNSYSGNTIYF. The chain employs TRBV9 and TRBJ1-3; D remains unclear. The germline gives CDR1 SGDLS, CDR2 YYNGEE. The CDR3 covers 15 residues. V was cut by 1 base and J by 0 bases, with 8 bases left in between.

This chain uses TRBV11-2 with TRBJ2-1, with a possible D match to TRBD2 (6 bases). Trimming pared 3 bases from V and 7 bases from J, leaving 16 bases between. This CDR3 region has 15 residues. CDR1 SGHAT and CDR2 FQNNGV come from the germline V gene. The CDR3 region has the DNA TGTGCCAGCAGCTTTATCTGGGGGAGGAGAAATGAGCAGTTCTTC. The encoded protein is CASSFIWGRRNEQFF.

The CDR3 region is CASSFGRAVTEAFF. The CDR3 DNA reads as TGTGCCAGCAGCTTCGGCAGGGCAGTAACTGAAGCTTTCTTT. This chain uses TRBV13 with TRBJ1-1; D perhaps matches TRBD1 (5 bases). Germline lookup yields CDR1 PRHDT and CDR2 FYEKMQ (reference sequence). This CDR3 contains 14 residues. V was pared by 3 bases and J by 5 bases, with 13 bases between.

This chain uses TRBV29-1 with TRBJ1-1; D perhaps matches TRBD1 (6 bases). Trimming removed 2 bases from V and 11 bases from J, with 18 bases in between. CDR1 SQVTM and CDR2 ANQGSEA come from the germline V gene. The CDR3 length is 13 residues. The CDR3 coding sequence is TGCAGCGTTGAAATGCCAGGGGCCGCCGGGGCTTTCTTT. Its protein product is CSVEMPGAAGAFF.

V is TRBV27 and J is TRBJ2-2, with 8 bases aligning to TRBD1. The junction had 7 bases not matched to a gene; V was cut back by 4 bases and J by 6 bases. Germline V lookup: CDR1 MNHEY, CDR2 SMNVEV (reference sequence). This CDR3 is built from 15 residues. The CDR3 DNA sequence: TGTGCCAGCAGTTATGGACAGGGTCGAGCCGGGGAGCTGTTTTTT. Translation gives CASSYGQGRAGELFF.

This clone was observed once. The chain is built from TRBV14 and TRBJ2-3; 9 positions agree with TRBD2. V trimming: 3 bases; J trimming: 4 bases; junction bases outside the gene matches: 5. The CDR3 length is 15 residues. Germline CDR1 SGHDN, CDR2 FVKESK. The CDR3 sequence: CASSHQAGGPDTQYF. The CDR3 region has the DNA TGTGCCAGCAGCCACCAAGCGGGGGGCCCAGATACGCAGTATTTT. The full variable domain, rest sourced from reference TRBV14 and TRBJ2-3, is EAGVTQFPSHSVIEKGQTVTLRCDPISGHDNLYWYRRVMGKEIKFLLHFVKESKQDESGMPNNRFLAERTGGTYSTLKVQPAELEDSGVYFCASSHQAGGPDTQYFGPGTRLTVL.

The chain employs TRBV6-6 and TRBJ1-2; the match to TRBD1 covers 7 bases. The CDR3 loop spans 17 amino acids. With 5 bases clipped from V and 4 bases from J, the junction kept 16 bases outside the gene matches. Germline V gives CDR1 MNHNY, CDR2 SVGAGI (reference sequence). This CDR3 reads CASSRRVRDSPIYGYTF. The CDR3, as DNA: TGTGCCAGCAGTCGCCGCGTCCGGGACAGCCCTATCTATGGCTACACCTTC.

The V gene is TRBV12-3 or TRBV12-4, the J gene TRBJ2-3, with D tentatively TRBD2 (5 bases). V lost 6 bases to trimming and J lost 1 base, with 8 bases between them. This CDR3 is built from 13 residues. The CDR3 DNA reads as TGTGCCAGCAGCCGGACTGGCACAGATACGCAGTATTTT. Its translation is CASSRTGTDTQYF.

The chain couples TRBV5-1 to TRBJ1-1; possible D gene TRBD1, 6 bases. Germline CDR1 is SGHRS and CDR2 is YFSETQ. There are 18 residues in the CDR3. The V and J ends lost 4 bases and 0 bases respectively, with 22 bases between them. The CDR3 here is CASSGGLLRPVMNTEAFF. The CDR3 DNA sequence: TGCGCCAGCAGCGGGGGCCTTCTGAGACCAGTTATGAACACTGAAGCTTTCTTT.

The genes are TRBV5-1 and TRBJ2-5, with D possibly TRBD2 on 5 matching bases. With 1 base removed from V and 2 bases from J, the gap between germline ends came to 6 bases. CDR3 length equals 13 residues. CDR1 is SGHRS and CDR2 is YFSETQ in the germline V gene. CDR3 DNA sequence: TGCGCCAGCAGCTTGCTAGCACAAGAGACCCAGTACTTC. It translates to CASSLLAQETQYF.

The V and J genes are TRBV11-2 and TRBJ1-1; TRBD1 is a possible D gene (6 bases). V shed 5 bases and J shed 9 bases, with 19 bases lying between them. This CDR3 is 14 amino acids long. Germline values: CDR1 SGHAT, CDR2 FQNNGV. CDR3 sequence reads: CASSPAGGARQAFF. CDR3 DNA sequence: TGTGCCAGCAGCCCCGCTGGGGGGGCTCGGCAAGCTTTCTTT.

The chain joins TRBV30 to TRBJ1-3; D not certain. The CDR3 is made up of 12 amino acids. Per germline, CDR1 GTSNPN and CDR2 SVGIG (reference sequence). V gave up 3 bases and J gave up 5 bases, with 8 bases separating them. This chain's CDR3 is CAWSLARNTIYF. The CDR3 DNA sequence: TGTGCCTGGAGCTTAGCGAGAAACACCATATATTTT.

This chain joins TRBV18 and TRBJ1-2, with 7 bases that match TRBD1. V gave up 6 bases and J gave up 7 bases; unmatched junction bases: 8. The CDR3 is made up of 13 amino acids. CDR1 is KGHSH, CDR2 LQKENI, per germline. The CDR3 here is CASSPWTGFGYTF. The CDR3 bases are TGTGCCAGCTCCCCCTGGACAGGTTTTGGCTACACCTTC.

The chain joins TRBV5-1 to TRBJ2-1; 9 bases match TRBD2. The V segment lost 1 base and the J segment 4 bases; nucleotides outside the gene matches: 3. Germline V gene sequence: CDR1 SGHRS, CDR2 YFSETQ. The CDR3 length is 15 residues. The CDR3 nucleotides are TGCGCCAGCAGCTTGTCGACTAGCGGTTACAATGAGCAGTTCTTC. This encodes CASSLSTSGYNEQFF.